What follows are 24 T cell receptor beta chains derived from one specimen sequenced in a study of vaccination effects on CD4 cells after COVID-19. With roughly nine days of culture completed, CD4+ T cells were isolated. Two-dose vaccination with either BNT162b2 or mRNA-1273 was given to the participants. Their specific antigens are unknown. Clones were read by immunoSEQ multiplex PCR, and TCRdb kept only the in-frame ones, dropping some. The sample holds more than 35,000 clones; 55% to 85% are singletons and the top ten take over 8.5%. The sequenced sample was CD4+ T cells from PBMCs cultured without peptide, obtained after COVID-19 vaccination. These receptors all stem from a human donor who received a COVID-19 vaccine.

V and J are TRBV5-1 and TRBJ2-1, with TRBD2 as a possible D gene (6 bases). Germline CDR1 SGHRS, CDR2 YFSETQ. V lost 0 bases and J lost 5, with 18 bases in between. This CDR3 has 17 residues. The CDR3 protein is CASSLGTTSLRNNEQFF. The CDR3 bases are TGCGCCAGCAGCTTGGGGACTACTAGCTTACGAAACAATGAGCAGTTCTTC. Using reference TRBV5-1 and TRBJ2-1 for the parts outside the CDR3, the full variable domain is KAGVTQTPRYLIKTRGQQVTLSCSPISGHRSVSWYQQTPGQGLQFLFEYFSETQRNKGNFPGRFSGRQFSNSRSEMNVSTLELGDSALYLCASSLGTTSLRNNEQFFGPGTRLTVL.

V gene TRBV4-1 combines with J gene TRBJ1-2; 10 bases agree with TRBD1. Germline V gene lookup returns CDR1 MGHRA and CDR2 YSYEKL. V was clipped by 4 bases and J by 8 bases; unmatched bases: 10. The CDR3 consists of 15 residues. The CDR3 reads CASSLGTGDYGGYTF. CDR3 DNA sequence: TGCGCCAGCAGCCTGGGGACAGGGGATTATGGCGGCTACACCTTC.

This rearrangement joins TRBV6-1 to TRBJ2-7; D unclear. Trimming removed 0 bases at V and 3 bases at J, with 21 bases between. This CDR3 is 18 amino acids long. From germline, CDR1 is MNHNS and CDR2 SASEGT. The CDR3 sequence: CASSEASNRGQYLYEQYF. DNA for the CDR3: TGTGCCAGCAGTGAAGCTTCGAACCGAGGCCAGTACCTCTACGAGCAGTACTTC.

The chain recombines TRBV10-3 with TRBJ1-2; D is unclear. Germline loops: CDR1 ENHRY, CDR2 SYGVKD. The V and J ends lost 3 bases and 4 bases respectively, with 15 bases between them. CDR3 length: 15 amino acids. CDR3 in DNA: TGTGCCATCAGTGAAGGTGCCGGAGACATCTATGGCTACACCTTC. Its protein is CAISEGAGDIYGYTF.

CDR3 nucleotide sequence: TGTGCCAGCAGCAATAAGTACTTC. Residues: CASSNKYF. This chain connects TRBV2 to TRBJ2-5, with D unclear. The CDR3 totals 8 residues. V was cut by 6 bases and J by 12 bases, with 5 bases left in between. Germline assignment: CDR1 SNHLY and CDR2 FYNNEI.

This chain links TRBV12-3 or TRBV12-4 with TRBJ1-4; 7 nucleotides align to TRBD1. The CDR3 length is 13 residues. Trimming at V came to 9 bases and at J to 8 bases, leaving 9 bases not matched to a gene. This CDR3 is CASRKGAQEKLFF. As DNA, the CDR3 is TGTGCCAGTAGAAAGGGGGCTCAGGAAAAACTGTTTTTT.

The CDR3 DNA reads TGCGCCAGCAGCTTGGACGTAGGTTCCCTCTATGGCTACACCTTC. It translates to CASSLDVGSLYGYTF. V and J are TRBV5-1 and TRBJ1-2; D is ambiguous. The length of the CDR3 is 15 residues. CDR1 is SGHRS, CDR2 YFSETQ, per germline. V was shortened by 0 bases and J by 4 bases, with 13 bases between the two germline ends.

The J gene is TRBJ2-3, the V gene TRBV5-1; D remains ambiguous. CDR3 size: 15 residues. V was clipped by 0 bases and J by 0 bases, with 8 bases between them. The germline CDR1 and CDR2 sequences are SGHRS and YFSETQ. The DNA for the CDR3 is TGCGCCAGCAGCTTGGATAGCTACAGCACAGATACGCAGTATTTT. It specifies CASSLDSYSTDTQYF.

The rearrangement links TRBV10-3 to TRBJ2-7; 8 nucleotides agree with TRBD2. The germline gives CDR1 ENHRY, CDR2 SYGVKD. V trimming: 8 bases; J trimming: 4 bases; junction bases outside the gene matches: 13. This CDR3 spans 15 amino acids. The CDR3 nucleotides are TGTGCCATCGCGGACTCAGCGGGAGTGCAGTACGAGCAGTACTTC. Translated: CAIADSAGVQYEQYF.

The V call is TRBV2, the J call TRBJ2-1; TRBD2 matches at 13 bases. Looked up from germline, CDR1 is SNHLY and CDR2 is FYNNEI. This CDR3 is built from 15 residues. Unmatched junction bases numbered 6, after V lost 6 bases and J lost 7 bases. The CDR3 region is CASSERTSGSNEQFF. The DNA of the CDR3 is TGTGCCAGCAGCGAGAGGACTAGCGGGAGTAATGAGCAGTTCTTC.

The chain joins TRBV6-6 to TRBJ1-4; no definite D call. The CDR3 is 13 amino acids. CDR1 and CDR2 from the germline V gene are MNHNY and SVGAGI (reference sequence). V lost 3 bases to trimming and J lost 10 bases, with 12 bases between them. CDR3 protein: CASSYRGIAKLFF. The CDR3 DNA reads as TGTGCCAGCAGTTATCGGGGTATCGCAAAACTGTTTTTT.

The V gene is TRBV30, the J gene TRBJ2-6, with TRBD2 as a possible D gene (6 bases). Germline CDR1 is GTSNPN and CDR2 is SVGIG (reference sequence). There are 14 residues in the CDR3. The V gene lost 3 bases and the J gene lost 2 bases, with 8 bases spanning the gap. The CDR3 sequence is CAWREGPGANVLTF. The CDR3 nucleotides are TGTGCCTGGAGGGAGGGACCTGGGGCCAACGTCCTGACTTTC.

The V call is TRBV7-9, the J call TRBJ1-5; 11 nucleotides agree with TRBD1. V was pared by 5 bases and J by 4 bases, with 10 bases of the junction left unmatched. In germline, CDR1 is SEHNR, CDR2 FQNEAQ (reference sequence). The CDR3 has 17 residues. The CDR3 region has the DNA TGTGCCAGCAGCCGGGACAGGGGGGATGCGAGAAATCAGCCCCAGCATTTT. Protein sequence: CASSRDRGDARNQPQHF.

This chain links TRBV6-5 with TRBJ2-5; D gene ambiguous. V was cut by 7 bases and J by 2 bases, with 14 bases left in between. The CDR3 is made up of 14 amino acids. Germline values: CDR1 MNHEY, CDR2 SVGAGI. The CDR3 bases are TGTGCCAGCACCCCCCCCGGAGTTCAAGAGACCCAGTACTTC. Its protein product is CASTPPGVQETQYF.

V gene TRBV19 combines with J gene TRBJ1-2, with 7 bases identical to TRBD1. CDR3 size: 14 residues. The germline CDR1 and CDR2 sequences are LNHDA and SQIVND (reference sequence). The J segment lost 5 bases and the V segment lost 6 bases, leaving 9 bases of the junction unmatched. In DNA, the CDR3 is TGTGCCAGTAGGCCGGGACAGACTCAATATGGCTACACCTTC. Its translation is CASRPGQTQYGYTF. Complete variable domain (other parts from reference TRBV19 and TRBJ1-2): DGGITQSPKYLFRKEGQNVTLSCEQNLNHDAMYWYRQDPGQGLRLIYYSQIVNDFQKGDIAEGYSVSREKKESFPLTVTSAQKNPTAFYLCASRPGQTQYGYTFGSGTRLTVV.

This sequence joins TRBV18 and TRBJ1-5; 7 bases are a match to TRBD1. This CDR3 region has 16 residues. V trimming: 3 bases; J trimming: 7 bases; junction bases outside the gene matches: 12. Germline assignment: CDR1 KGHSH and CDR2 LQKENI. Here the CDR3 DNA reads TGTGCCAGCTCACCTATTCCCGGGACAGAGGGACAGCCCCAGCATTTT. It yields the protein CASSPIPGTEGQPQHF.

The chain couples TRBV18 to TRBJ2-2, with TRBD1 identical over 10 bases. With 5 bases clipped from V and 3 bases from J, the junction kept 15 bases outside the gene matches. CDR1 and CDR2 from the germline V gene are KGHSH and LQKENI. CDR3 size: 19 residues. CDR3 amino acids: CASSTYPGQGRLDTGELFF. The CDR3 DNA reads as TGTGCCAGCTCAACCTACCCGGGACAGGGGCGATTGGACACCGGGGAGCTGTTTTTT. Complete variable domain (other parts from reference TRBV18 and TRBJ2-2): NAGVMQNPRHLVRRRGQEARLRCSPMKGHSHVYWYRQLPEEGLKFMVYLQKENIIDESGMPKERFSAEFPKEGPSILRIQQVVRGDSAAYFCASSTYPGQGRLDTGELFFGEGSRLTVL.

The rearrangement joins TRBV10-3 to TRBJ2-5; tentatively, D is TRBD1 (6 bases). V lost 2 bases and J 4 bases, leaving 20 bases between the germline ends. This CDR3 is 17 amino acids long. CDR1 is ENHRY and CDR2 is SYGVKD in the germline V gene. This CDR3 is CAISEPLDRPGGETQYF. CDR3 bases: TGTGCCATCAGTGAGCCCTTAGACAGGCCGGGCGGAGAGACCCAGTACTTC.

This clone appeared a single time. The rearrangement joins TRBV19 to TRBJ1-5; 7 positions agree with TRBD1. CDR3 size: 13 residues. Germline V gene sequence: CDR1 LNHDA, CDR2 SQIVND (reference sequence). The V segment lost 10 bases and the J segment 4 bases; nucleotides outside the gene matches: 7. The CDR3 coding sequence is TGTGCCACCAACGGACAGGCAAATCAGCCCCAGCATTTT. It is translated as CATNGQANQPQHF.

This chain joins TRBV5-1 and TRBJ2-7; D is ambiguous. The CDR3 runs 13 residues. Trimming stripped 0 bases from V and 3 bases from J, with 7 bases between. Germline V CDR1 and CDR2: SGHRS, YFSETQ. CDR3 loop: CASSLASGYEQYF. CDR3 DNA sequence: TGCGCCAGCAGCTTGGCTAGTGGCTACGAGCAGTACTTC.

This chain joins TRBV14 and TRBJ2-5, with a tentative D call TRBD1 (5 bases). This CDR3 spans 14 amino acids. Germline CDR1 reads SGHDN; CDR2 reads FVKESK. V was shortened by 6 bases and J by 4 bases, with 15 bases between the two germline ends. Here the CDR3 DNA reads TGTGCCAGCAGGGGCCGGGCCCAGGGAGAGACCCAGTACTTC. It translates to CASRGRAQGETQYF.

This rearrangement joins TRBV4-1 to TRBJ1-2, with 9 bases lining up with TRBD1. The CDR3 has 16 residues. Germline CDR1 and CDR2: MGHRA and YSYEKL. J was trimmed by 6 bases and V by 2 bases; bases with no gene match: 10. CDR3 nucleotide sequence: TGCGCCAGCAGCCAACCAGGGACAGGGATTTCGGATGGCTACACCTTC. It is translated as CASSQPGTGISDGYTF.

The V and J genes are TRBV5-4 and TRBJ1-1; D may be TRBD1 (5 bases). The CDR3 has 17 residues. Per the germline V gene, CDR1 is SGHNT and CDR2 is YYREEE (reference sequence). With 1 base removed from V and 5 bases from J, the gap between germline ends came to 21 bases. In nucleotides, the CDR3 is TGTGCCAGCAGCTTGCAATGGGGGACGGGAAGTTGGACTGAAGCTTTCTTT. The encoded protein is CASSLQWGTGSWTEAFF.

J is TRBJ1-1 and V is TRBV19; D uncertain. From germline, CDR1 is LNHDA and CDR2 SQIVND (reference sequence). This CDR3 is 13 amino acids long. V was pared by 3 bases and J by 0 bases, with 5 bases between. CDR3 protein: CASSIMVNTEAFF. CDR3 bases: TGTGCCAGTAGTATCATGGTGAACACTGAAGCTTTCTTT.